The sequence of this T cell receptor beta chain was determined in a study of blood T cell repertoires in COVID-19. Study information: Whether acute or convalescent, the COVID-19 samples came from the United States, Italy and Spain. In each case, the material was cDNA or gDNA derived from T cells, B-cell-depleted T cells, or PBMCs.

The length of the CDR3 is 15 residues. V shed 6 bases, J shed 4 bases, and the junction held 10 bases outside the gene matches. Germline V CDR1 and CDR2: MDHEN, SYDVKM. Sequenced by immunoSEQ multiplex PCR; TCRdb stores in-frame clones only, minus some. The profile covers 35,000 to 40,000 clones, with approximately 86% appearing a single time and approximately 7.2% taken by the ten largest. The V call is TRBV28, the J call TRBJ2-7, with 9 bases identical to TRBD1. Specimen: peripheral blood. This receptor was taken from a human donor in a cohort sampled during active COVID-19. The CDR3 bases are TGTGCCAGCAGCTCTTCCGGGACAGGGTCGTACGAGCAGTACTTC. Protein sequence: CASSSSGTGSYEQYF.